Below, one T cell receptor beta chain is given with its context. V shed 3 bases and J shed 2 bases, with 9 bases lying between them. Germline CDR1 and CDR2: MNHNY and SVGAGI (reference sequence). The CDR3 extends over 14 amino acids. Sequenced by immunoSEQ multiplex PCR; TCRdb stores in-frame clones only, minus some. The sample carries roughly 220,000 clones, around 81% recorded once. This sample was included in a study of blood T cell repertoires in COVID-19. Sequenced input: peripheral blood. This sequence was found in an elderly woman with COVID-19, enrolled during active disease. The gene calls are TRBV6-6 and TRBJ2-3; D is perhaps TRBD2 (5 bases). DNA of the CDR3: TGTGCCAGCAGTTATGCCCTAGCCACAGATACGCAGTATTTT. Translation gives CASSYALATDTQYF.